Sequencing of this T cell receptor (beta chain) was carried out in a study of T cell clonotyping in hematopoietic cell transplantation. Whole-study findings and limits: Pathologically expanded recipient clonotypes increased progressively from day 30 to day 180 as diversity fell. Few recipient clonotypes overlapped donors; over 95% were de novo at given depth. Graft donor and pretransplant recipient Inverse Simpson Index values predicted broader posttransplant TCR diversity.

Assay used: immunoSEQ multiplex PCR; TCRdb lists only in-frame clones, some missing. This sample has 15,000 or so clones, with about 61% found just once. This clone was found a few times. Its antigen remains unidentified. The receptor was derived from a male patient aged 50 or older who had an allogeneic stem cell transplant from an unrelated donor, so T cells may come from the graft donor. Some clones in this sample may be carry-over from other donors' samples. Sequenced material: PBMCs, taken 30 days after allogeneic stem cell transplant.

The CDR3 loop reads CASSLSETQYF. DNA for the CDR3: TGTGCCAGCAGCTTGAGTGAGACCCAGTACTTC. The chain carries TRBV5-8 and TRBJ2-5; no clear D. Per the germline V gene, CDR1 is SGHTS and CDR2 is YDEGEE. V dropped 1 base and J dropped 5 bases, with 3 bases sitting between them. The length of the CDR3 is 11 residues.